The clone carrying this TCR beta chain appeared a few times. This entry is derived from a study of blood T cells in healthy people across ages. The CDR3 spans 12 residues. Deletions cut 8 bases from V and 3 bases from J, with 8 bases between. Germline V gives CDR1 SGHTA, CDR2 FQGNSA. Sample-barcoded 5' priming and a J-beta primer mix drove a second PCR of about 7 to 11 cycles. TCRdb reprocessed the 5' RACE reads via MiXCR and lists one record per CDR3 protein. The sample records under 950,000 distinct CDR3 sequences, approximately 21% being singletons. V usage is TRBV7-2 and J usage is TRBJ1-5; D is perhaps TRBD1 (5 bases). Sequenced: blood. This receptor was obtained from a man in his 70s in good health. The CDR3 DNA reads TGTGCCAGCGGGGGATACAATCAGCCCCAGCATTTT. Translating it yields CASGGYNQPQHF.